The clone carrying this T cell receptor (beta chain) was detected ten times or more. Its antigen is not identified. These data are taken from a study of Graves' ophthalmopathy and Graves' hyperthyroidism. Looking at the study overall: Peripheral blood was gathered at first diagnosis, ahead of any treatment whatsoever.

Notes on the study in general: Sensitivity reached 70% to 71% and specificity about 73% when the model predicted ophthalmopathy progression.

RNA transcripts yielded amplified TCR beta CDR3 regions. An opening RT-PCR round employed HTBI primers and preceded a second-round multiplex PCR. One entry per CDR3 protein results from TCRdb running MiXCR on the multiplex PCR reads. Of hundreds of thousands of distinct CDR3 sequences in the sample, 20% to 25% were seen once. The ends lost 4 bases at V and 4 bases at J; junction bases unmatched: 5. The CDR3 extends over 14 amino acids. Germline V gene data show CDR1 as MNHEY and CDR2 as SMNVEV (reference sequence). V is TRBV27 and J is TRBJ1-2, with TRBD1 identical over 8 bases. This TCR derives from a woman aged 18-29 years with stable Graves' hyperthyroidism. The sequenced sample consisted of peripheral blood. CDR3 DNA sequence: TGTGCCAGCAGTTCTCTGACAGGGGCCTATGGCTACACCTTC. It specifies CASSSLTGAYGYTF.